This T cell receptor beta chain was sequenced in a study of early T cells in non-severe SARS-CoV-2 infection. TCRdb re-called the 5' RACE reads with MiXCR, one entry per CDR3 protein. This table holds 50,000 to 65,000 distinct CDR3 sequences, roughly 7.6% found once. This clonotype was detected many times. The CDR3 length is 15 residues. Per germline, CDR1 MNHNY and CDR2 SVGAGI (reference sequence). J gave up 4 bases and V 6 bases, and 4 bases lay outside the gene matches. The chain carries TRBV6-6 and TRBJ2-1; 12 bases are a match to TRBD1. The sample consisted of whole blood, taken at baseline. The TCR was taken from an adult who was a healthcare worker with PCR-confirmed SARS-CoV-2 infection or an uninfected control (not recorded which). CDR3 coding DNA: TGTGCCAGCAGAAAGGGACAGGGGGCTTACAATGAGCAGTTCTTC. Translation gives CASRKGQGAYNEQFF.